This T cell receptor (beta chain) was sequenced in a study of T cell responses to AZD1222 COVID-19 vaccine. Regarding the study as a whole: Donors were mostly white British, more females; clonal diversity possibly underestimated.

Trimming cost V 5 bases and J 6 bases, with 14 bases left between them. CDR3 length: 13 residues. Per germline, CDR1 MNHEY and CDR2 SMNVEV (reference sequence). Concerning this clone: What it recognizes is unknown.

The table came from immunoSEQ multiplex PCR; TCRdb's copy has only in-frame clones and leaves some out. Of more than 70,000 clones listed, more than 85% are singletons. The TCR was taken from an adult who received the AZD1222 COVID-19 vaccine. The chain recombines TRBV27 with TRBJ2-7, with D perhaps matching TRBD2 (6 bases). The sequencing used peripheral blood, collected 28 days after the second AZD1222 dose. CDR3 amino acids: CASSLTSFAEQYF. For the CDR3, the DNA is TGTGCCAGCAGTCTAACTAGCTTTGCCGAGCAGTACTTC.